This T cell receptor beta chain was found in a study of shared clonotypes between healthy human individuals. TCRdb's copy holds only in-frame clones and misses some; the assay was immunoSEQ multiplex PCR. Of around 510,000 clones detected, roughly 95% appear once; the ten largest clones hold about 0.059%. Every donor was a Caucasian adult from Nashville, Tennessee. Trimming removed 4 bases at V and 0 bases at J, with 16 bases between. Germline V gene sequence: CDR1 SNHLY, CDR2 FYNNEI. The CDR3 has 17 amino acids. The source of this sequence is a woman in her 30s in good health. V gene TRBV2 combines with J gene TRBJ2-4; D ambiguous. Sequences were obtained from naive CD4+ T cells sorted from blood. Described subset: CD45RA+ positively selected. The chain's CDR3 is CASSVESKRLAKNIQYF. The CDR3 nucleotides are TGTGCCAGCAGTGTCGAGTCGAAGAGGCTAGCCAAAAACATTCAGTACTTC.